Sequencing of this TCR beta chain was carried out in a study of blood T cell repertoires in COVID-19. About the study: From T cells, B-cell-depleted T cells, or PBMCs came the material, which was cDNA or gDNA.

The assay was immunoSEQ multiplex PCR, and TCRdb's table has in-frame clones only and misses some. The sample consists of fewer than 250,000 clones, 65% to 90% of them appearing once. The germline V gene has CDR1 LGHDT and CDR2 YNNKEL (reference sequence). The ends were cut back, 2 bases at V and 0 bases at J, with 8 bases in the middle. This CDR3 spans 15 amino acids. J is TRBJ2-1 and V is TRBV3-1 (or the pseudogene TRBV3-2); D may be TRBD2 (6 bases). The source of this sequence is a woman between 45 and 60 years old with acute COVID-19. Sample: PBMCs or T cells enriched from blood (not recorded which). DNA for the CDR3: TGTGCCAGCAGCCAACGGGGGAGCTCCTACAATGAGCAGTTCTTC. It codes for CASSQRGSSYNEQFF.